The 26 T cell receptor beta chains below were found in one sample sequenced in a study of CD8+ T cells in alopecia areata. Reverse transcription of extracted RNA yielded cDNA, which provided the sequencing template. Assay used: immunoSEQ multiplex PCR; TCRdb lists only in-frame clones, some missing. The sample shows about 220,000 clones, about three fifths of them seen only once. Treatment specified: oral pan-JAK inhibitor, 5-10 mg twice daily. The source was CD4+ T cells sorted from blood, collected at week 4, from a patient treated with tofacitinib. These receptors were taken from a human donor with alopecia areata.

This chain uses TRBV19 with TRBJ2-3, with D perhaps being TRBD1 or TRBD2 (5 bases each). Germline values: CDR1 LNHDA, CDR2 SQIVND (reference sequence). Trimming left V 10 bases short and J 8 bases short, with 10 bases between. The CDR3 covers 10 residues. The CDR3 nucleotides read TGTGCCATCGGGACGGGTACGCAGTATTTT. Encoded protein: CAIGTGTQYF.

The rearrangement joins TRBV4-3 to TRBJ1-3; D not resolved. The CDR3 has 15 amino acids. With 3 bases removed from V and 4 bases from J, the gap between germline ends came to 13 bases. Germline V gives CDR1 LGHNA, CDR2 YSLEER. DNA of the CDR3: TGCGCCAGCAGCCAGCATCTATCGGGCGGAAACACCATATATTTT. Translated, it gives CASSQHLSGGNTIYF.

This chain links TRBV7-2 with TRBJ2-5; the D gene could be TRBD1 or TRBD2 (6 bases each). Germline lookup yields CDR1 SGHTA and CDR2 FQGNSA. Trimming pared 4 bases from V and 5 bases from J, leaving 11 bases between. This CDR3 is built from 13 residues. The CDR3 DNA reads TGTGCCAGCAGCTCCCAAGGGGGGGAGACCCAGTACTTC. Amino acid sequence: CASSSQGGETQYF.

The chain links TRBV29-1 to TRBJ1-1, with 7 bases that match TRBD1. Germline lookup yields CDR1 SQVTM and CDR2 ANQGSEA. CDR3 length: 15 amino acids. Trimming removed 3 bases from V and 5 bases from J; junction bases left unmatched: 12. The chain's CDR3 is CSVDLSKGALTEAFF. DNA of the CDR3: TGCAGCGTTGATCTTTCGAAGGGGGCGTTGACTGAAGCTTTCTTT.

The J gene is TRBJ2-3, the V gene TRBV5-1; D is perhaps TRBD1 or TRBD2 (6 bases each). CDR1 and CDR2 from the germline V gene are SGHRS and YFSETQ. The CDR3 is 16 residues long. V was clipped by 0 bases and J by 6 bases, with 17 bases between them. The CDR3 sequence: CASSLERGAPGDTQYF. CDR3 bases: TGCGCCAGCAGCTTGGAGAGGGGGGCACCCGGGGATACGCAGTATTTT.

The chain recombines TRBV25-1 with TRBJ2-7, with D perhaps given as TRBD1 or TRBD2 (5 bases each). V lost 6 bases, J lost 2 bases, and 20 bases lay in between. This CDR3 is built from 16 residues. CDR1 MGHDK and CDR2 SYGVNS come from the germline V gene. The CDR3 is CASSEKGWDRAYEQYF. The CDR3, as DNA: TGTGCCAGCAGCGAAAAGGGTTGGGACCGAGCCTACGAGCAGTACTTC.

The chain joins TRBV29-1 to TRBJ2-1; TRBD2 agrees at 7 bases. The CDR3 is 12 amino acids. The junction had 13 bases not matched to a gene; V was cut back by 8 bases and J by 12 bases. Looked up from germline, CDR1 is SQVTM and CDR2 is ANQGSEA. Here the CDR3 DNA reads TGCAGCTCTGCGGGGGACCGGCAGTGGCAGTTCTTC. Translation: CSSAGDRQWQFF.

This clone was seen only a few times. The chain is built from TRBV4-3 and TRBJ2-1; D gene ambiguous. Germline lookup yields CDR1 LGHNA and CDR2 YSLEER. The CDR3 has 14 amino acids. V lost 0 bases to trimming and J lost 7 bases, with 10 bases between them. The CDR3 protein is CASSQDQVGNEQFF. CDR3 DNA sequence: TGCGCCAGCAGCCAAGATCAGGTGGGAAATGAGCAGTTCTTC.

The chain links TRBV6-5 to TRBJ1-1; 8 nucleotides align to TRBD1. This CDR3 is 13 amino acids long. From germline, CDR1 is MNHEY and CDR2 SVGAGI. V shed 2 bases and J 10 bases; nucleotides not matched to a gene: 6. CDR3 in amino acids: CASSYGQGVRAFF. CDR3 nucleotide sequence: TGTGCCAGCAGTTACGGACAGGGAGTGCGAGCTTTCTTT.

CDR3 in amino acids: CASSVGGRGNNEQFF. The CDR3 DNA sequence: TGTGCCAGCAGCGTGGGTGGGCGCGGTAACAATGAGCAGTTCTTC. This chain uses TRBV9 with TRBJ2-1; D uncertain. This CDR3 is built from 15 residues. CDR1 and CDR2 (germline): SGDLS, YYNGEE. V lost 2 bases, J lost 5 bases, and 14 bases lay in between.

The CDR3 sequence is CSGWSVTNEKLFF. CDR3 bases: TGCAGCGGATGGAGTGTGACTAATGAAAAACTGTTTTTT. V gene TRBV29-1 combines with J gene TRBJ1-4; D call uncertain. This CDR3 is built from 13 residues. In germline, CDR1 is SQVTM, CDR2 ANQGSEA. V shed 7 bases and J shed 2 bases, with 11 bases lying between them.

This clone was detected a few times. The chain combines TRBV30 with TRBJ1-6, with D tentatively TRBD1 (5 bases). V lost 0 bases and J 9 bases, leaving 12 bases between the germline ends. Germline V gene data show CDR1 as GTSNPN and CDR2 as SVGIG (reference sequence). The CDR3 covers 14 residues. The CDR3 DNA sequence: TGTGCCTGGAGTGTGGGGCAAAGAACTTCACCCCTCCACTTT. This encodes CAWSVGQRTSPLHF. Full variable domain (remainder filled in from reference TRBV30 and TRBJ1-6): SQTIHQWPATLVQPVGSPLSLECTVEGTSNPNLYWYRQAAGRGLQLLFYSVGIGQISSEVPQNLSASRPQDRQFILSSKKLLLSDSGFYLCAWSVGQRTSPLHFGNGTRLTVT.

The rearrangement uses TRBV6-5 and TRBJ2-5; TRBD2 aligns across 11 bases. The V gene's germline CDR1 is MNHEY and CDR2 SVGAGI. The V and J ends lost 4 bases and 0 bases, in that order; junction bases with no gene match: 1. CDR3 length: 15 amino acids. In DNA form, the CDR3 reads TGTGCCAGCAGTTGGGGACTAGCGGACCAAGAGACCCAGTACTTC. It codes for CASSWGLADQETQYF.

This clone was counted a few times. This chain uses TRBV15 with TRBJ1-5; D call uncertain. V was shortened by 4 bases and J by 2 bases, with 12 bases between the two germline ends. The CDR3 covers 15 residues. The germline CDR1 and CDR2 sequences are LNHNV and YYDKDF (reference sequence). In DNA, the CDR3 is TGTGCCACCAGCATGGTCTACGGTGGCAATCAGCCCCAGCATTTT. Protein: CATSMVYGGNQPQHF.

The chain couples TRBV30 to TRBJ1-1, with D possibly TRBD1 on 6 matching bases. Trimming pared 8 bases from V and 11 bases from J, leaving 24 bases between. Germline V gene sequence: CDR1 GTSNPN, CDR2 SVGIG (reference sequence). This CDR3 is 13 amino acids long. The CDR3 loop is CAGARQRGERAFF. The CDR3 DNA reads TGTGCCGGAGCCCGACAAAGGGGGGAAAGGGCTTTCTTT.

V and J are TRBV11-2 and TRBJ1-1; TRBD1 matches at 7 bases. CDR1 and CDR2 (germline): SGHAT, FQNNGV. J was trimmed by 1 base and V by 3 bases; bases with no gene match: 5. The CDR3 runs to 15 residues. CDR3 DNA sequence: TGTGCCAGCAGCTTTCGCCGGACAGGGAACACTGAAGCTTTCTTT. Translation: CASSFRRTGNTEAFF.

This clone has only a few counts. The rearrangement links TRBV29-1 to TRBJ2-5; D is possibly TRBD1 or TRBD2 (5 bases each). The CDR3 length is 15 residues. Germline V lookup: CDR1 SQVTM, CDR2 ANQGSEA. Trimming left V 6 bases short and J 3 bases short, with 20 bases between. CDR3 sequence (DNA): TGCAGCGTCTCGGGACCGGCCAGACCCGAAGAGACCCAGTACTTC. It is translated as CSVSGPARPEETQYF.

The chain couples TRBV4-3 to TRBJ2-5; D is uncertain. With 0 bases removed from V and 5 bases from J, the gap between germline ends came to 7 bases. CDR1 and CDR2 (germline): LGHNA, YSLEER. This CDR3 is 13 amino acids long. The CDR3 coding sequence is TGCGCCAGCAGCCAAGATCGAATGGAGACCCAGTACTTC. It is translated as CASSQDRMETQYF.

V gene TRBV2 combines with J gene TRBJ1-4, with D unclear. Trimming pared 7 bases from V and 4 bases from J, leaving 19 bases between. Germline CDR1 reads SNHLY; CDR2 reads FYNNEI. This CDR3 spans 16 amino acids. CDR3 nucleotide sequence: TGTGCCAGCATTTCTTCAGCGTTCCCCATTAATGAAAAACTGTTTTTT. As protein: CASISSAFPINEKLFF.

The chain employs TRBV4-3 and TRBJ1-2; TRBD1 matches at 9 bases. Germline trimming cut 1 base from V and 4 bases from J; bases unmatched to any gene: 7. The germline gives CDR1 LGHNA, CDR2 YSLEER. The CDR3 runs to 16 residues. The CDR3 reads CASSQAAGTGSYGYTF. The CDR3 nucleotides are TGCGCCAGCAGCCAAGCAGCGGGGACAGGGTCCTATGGCTACACCTTC.

CDR3 nucleotide sequence: TGTGCCAGCACCGCAGGGGCTTCCAGCACAGATACGCAGTATTTT. This encodes CASTAGASSTDTQYF. The rearrangement uses TRBV2 and TRBJ2-3; D perhaps matches TRBD1 (6 bases). The germline V gene encodes CDR1 SNHLY and CDR2 FYNNEI. This CDR3 is 15 amino acids long. With 7 bases removed from V and 0 bases from J, the gap between germline ends came to 14 bases.

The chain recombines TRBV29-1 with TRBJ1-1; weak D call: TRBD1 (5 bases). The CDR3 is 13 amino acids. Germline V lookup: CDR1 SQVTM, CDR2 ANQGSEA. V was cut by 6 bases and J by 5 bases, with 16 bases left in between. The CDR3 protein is CSVPREGRTEAFF. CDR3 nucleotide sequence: TGCAGCGTCCCCAGGGAGGGTAGGACTGAAGCTTTCTTT.

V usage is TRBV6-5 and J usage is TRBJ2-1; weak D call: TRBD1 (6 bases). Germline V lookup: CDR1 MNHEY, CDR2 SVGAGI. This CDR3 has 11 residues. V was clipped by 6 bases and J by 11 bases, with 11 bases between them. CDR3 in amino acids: CASSPGQKQFF. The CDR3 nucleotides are TGTGCCAGCAGCCCTGGACAGAAGCAGTTCTTC.

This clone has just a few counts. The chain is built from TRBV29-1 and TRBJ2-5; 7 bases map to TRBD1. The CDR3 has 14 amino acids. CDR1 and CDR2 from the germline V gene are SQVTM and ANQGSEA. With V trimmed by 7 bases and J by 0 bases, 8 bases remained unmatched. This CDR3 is CSAPTGQNQETQYF. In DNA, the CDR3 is TGCAGCGCTCCGACAGGGCAGAACCAAGAGACCCAGTACTTC.

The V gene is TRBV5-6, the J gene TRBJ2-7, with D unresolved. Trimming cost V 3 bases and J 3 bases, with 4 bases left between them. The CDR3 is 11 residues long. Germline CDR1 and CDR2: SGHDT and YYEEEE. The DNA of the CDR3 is TGTGCCAGCAGCTGGAACTACGAGCAGTACTTC. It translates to CASSWNYEQYF.

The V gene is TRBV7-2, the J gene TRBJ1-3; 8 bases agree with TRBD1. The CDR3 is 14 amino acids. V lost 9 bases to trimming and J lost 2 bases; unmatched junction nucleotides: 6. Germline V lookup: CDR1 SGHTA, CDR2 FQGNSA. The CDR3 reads CASHRGSTGNTIYF. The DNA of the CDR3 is TGTGCCAGTCACAGGGGGTCGACTGGAAACACCATATATTTT.